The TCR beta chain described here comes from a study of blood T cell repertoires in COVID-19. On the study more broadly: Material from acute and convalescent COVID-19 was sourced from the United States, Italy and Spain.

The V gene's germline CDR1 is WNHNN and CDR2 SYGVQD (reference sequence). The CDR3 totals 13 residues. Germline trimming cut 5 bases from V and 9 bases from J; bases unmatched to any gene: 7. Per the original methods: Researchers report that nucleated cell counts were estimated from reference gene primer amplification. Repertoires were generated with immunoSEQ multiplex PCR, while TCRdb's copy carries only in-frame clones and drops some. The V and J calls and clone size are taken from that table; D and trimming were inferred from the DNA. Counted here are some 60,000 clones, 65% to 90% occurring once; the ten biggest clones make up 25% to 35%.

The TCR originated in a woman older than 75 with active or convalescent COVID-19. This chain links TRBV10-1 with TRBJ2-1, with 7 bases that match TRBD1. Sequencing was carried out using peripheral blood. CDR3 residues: CASSTRQGGEQFF. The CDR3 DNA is TGCGCCAGCAGTACTCGACAGGGCGGTGAGCAGTTCTTC.